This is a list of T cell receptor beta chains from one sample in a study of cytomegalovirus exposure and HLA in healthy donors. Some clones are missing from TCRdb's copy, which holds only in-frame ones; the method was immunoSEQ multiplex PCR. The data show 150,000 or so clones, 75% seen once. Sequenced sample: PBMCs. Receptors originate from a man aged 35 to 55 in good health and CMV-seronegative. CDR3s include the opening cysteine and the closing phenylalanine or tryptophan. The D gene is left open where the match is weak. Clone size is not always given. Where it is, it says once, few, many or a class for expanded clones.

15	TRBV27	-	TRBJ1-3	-	CASRSADSSGNTIYF	TGTGCCAGCAGGTCTGCAGACAGTTCTGGAAACACCATATATTTT
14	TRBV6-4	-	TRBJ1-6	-	CASRRQASIAPLHF	TGTGCCAGCAGGCGACAGGCATCAATTGCACCCCTCCACTTT
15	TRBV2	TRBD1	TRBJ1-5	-	CASSPAGGFNQPQHF	TGTGCCAGCAGCCCAGCAGGGGGTTTCAATCAGCCCCAGCATTTT
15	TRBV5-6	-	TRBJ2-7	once	CASSGALESTYEQYF	TGTGCCAGCAGCGGTGCCCTGGAGTCCACTTACGAGCAGTACTTC
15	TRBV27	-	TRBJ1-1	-	CASSLDSDLNTEAFF	TGTGCCAGCAGTTTGGACAGCGATTTGAACACTGAAGCTTTCTTT
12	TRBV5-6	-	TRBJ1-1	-	CASSFRGTEAFF	TGTGCCAGCAGCTTCCGCGGCACTGAAGCTTTCTTT
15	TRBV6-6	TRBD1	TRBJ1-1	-	CASTQTGQGRAEAFF	TGTGCCAGCACCCAGACAGGACAGGGGCGGGCTGAAGCTTTCTTT
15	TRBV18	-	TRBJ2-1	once	CASSPDTGGYNEQFF	TGTGCCAGCTCACCGGACACGGGCGGCTACAATGAGCAGTTCTTC
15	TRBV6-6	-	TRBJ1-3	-	CAIFGTEYSGNTIYF	TGTGCCATCTTCGGGACTGAATACTCTGGAAACACCATATATTTT
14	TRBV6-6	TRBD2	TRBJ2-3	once	CASSSGVYSDTQYF	TGTGCCAGCAGTAGCGGGGTGTACTCAGATACGCAGTATTTT
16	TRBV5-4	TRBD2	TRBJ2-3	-	CASRGVAGGFSDTQYF	TGTGCCAGCAGGGGAGTAGCGGGGGGGTTCTCAGATACGCAGTATTTT
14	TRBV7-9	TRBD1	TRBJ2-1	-	CASSQPTGHDEQFF	TGTGCCAGCAGCCAACCGACAGGGCATGATGAGCAGTTCTTC
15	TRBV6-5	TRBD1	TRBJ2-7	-	CASTRDRAGPYEQYF	TGTGCCAGCACCCGGGACAGGGCAGGGCCCTACGAGCAGTACTTC
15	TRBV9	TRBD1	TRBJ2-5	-	CASSVEGTVQETQYF	TGTGCCAGCAGCGTAGAGGGGACAGTCCAAGAGACCCAGTACTTC
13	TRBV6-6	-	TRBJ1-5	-	CASSITANQPQHF	TGTGCCAGCAGTATCACAGCTAATCAGCCCCAGCATTTT
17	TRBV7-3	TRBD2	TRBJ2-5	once	CASSLSASGGPLETQYF	TGTGCCAGCAGCTTAAGTGCTAGCGGAGGGCCGTTAGAGACCCAGTACTTC
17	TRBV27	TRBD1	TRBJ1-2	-	CASSPQGARQGLYGYTF	TGTGCCAGCAGTCCACAGGGAGCTCGACAGGGCCTCTATGGCTACACCTTC
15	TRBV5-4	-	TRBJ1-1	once	CASSFMESGNTEAFF	TGTGCCAGCAGTTTTATGGAGTCGGGGAACACTGAAGCTTTCTTT
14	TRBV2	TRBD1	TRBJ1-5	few	CASHGTGANQPQHF	TGTGCCAGTCATGGGACAGGGGCTAATCAGCCCCAGCATTTT
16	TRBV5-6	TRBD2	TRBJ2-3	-	CASSLIAGGVTDTQYF	TGTGCCAGCAGCCTAATAGCGGGGGGGGTCACAGATACGCAGTATTTT
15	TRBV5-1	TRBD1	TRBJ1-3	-	CASSSGQGMGNTIYF	TGCGCCAGCAGCTCGGGACAGGGAATGGGAAACACCATATATTTT
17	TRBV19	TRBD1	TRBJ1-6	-	CASSIRTGGSDNSPLHF	TGTGCCAGTAGTATAAGGACAGGGGGAAGTGATAATTCACCCCTCCACTTT
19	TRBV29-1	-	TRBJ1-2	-	CSVESGWGDPRSKTYGYTF	TGCAGCGTTGAATCCGGTTGGGGGGACCCCCGGAGTAAGACCTATGGCTACACCTTC
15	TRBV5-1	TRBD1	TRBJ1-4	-	CASSLPTGANEKLFF	TGCGCCAGCAGCCTACCGACAGGGGCTAATGAAAAACTGTTTTTT
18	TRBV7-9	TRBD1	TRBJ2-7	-	CSSSLRGGPGQNSYEQYF	TGTTCCAGCAGCTTACGAGGGGGACCGGGACAGAACTCCTACGAGCAGTACTTC
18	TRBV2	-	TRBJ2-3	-	CASSGGTRGASGRDTQYF	TGTGCCAGCAGTGGGGGAACCCGGGGGGCCTCGGGGAGGGATACGCAGTATTTT
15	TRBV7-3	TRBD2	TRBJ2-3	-	CASSAGGGRLDTQYF	TGTGCCAGCAGCGCGGGCGGGGGGCGGTTGGATACGCAGTATTTT
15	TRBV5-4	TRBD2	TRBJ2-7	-	CASSTGGAGSYEQYF	TGTGCCAGCAGCACCGGGGGGGCGGGGTCCTACGAGCAGTACTTC
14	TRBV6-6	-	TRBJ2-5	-	CASSYVTGQETQYF	TGTGCCAGCAGTTACGTGACAGGCCAAGAGACCCAGTACTTC
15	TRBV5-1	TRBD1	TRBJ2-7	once	CASSWGTGGQYEQYF	TGCGCCAGCAGCTGGGGGACAGGGGGACAGTACGAGCAGTACTTC
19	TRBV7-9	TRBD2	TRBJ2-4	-	CASSLIPGLAGAPRNIQYF	TGTGCCAGCAGCTTAATCCCGGGACTAGCGGGGGCCCCAAGAAACATTCAGTACTTC
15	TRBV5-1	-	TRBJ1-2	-	CASSLEGRDLSGYTF	TGCGCCAGCAGCTTGGAGGGCAGGGATCTCTCTGGCTACACCTTC
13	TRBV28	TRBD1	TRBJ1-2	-	CASSFQGARSYTF	TGTGCCAGCAGTTTCCAGGGGGCAAGGAGCTACACCTTC
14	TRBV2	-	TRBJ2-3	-	CASSEGRSTDTQYF	TGTGCCAGCAGTGAAGGGCGGAGCACAGATACGCAGTATTTT
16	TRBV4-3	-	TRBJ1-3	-	CASSGMVGGSGNTIYF	TGCGCCAGCAGTGGGATGGTGGGGGGTTCTGGAAACACCATATATTTT
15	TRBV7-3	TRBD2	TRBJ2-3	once	CASSLILADTDTQYF	TGTGCCAGCAGCTTAATCCTAGCGGACACAGATACGCAGTATTTT
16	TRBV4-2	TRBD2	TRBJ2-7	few	CASSQGSGGGTWEQYF	TGTGCCAGCAGCCAAGGAAGCGGGGGGGGTACTTGGGAGCAGTACTTC
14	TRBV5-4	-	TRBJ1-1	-	CASSLELSNTEAFF	TGTGCCAGCAGCTTGGAACTGAGTAACACTGAAGCTTTCTTT
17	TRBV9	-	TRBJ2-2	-	CASSGGRGLSNTGELFF	TGTGCCAGCAGCGGAGGGCGCGGACTCTCGAACACCGGGGAGCTGTTTTTT
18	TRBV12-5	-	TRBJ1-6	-	CASGLVGGREHYNSPLHF	TGTGCTAGTGGTTTGGTAGGTGGAAGGGAGCACTATAATTCACCCCTCCACTTT
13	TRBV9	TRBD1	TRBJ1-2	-	CASSRGQAAGYTF	TGTGCCAGCAGCCGGGGACAGGCCGCGGGCTACACCTTC
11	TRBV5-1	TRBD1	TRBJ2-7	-	CARTGMGGQYF	TGCGCCAGGACAGGGATGGGCGGGCAGTACTTC
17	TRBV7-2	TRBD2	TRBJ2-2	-	CASSLFAGTTYTGELFF	TGTGCCAGCAGCTTATTTGCCGGGACTACTTACACCGGGGAGCTGTTTTTT
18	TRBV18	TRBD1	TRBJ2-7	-	CASSPVQTRTGWLSEQYF	TGTGCCAGCTCACCAGTGCAGACCCGGACAGGGTGGTTGTCAGAGCAGTACTTC
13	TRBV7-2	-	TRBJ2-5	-	CASLLTGVETQYF	TGTGCCAGCCTGCTCACAGGTGTAGAGACCCAGTACTTC